The subject of this entry is one T cell receptor beta chain. This sample was taken from a study of beta chain features in type 1 diabetes. Germline CDR1 reads SNHLY; CDR2 reads FYNNEI. This CDR3 is built from 14 residues. The junction had 11 bases not matched to a gene; V was cut back by 10 bases and J by 9 bases. Every isolated RNA sample was fully reverse transcribed, so sequencing captured expressed TCRB transcripts. Naive, central memory and regulatory T cell samples came to a mean of about 4 million reads. The repertoire was sequenced with immunoSEQ multiplex PCR; TCRdb's copy has only in-frame clones and lacks some. The profile shows nearly 250,000 clones, 14% of them singletons.

The TCR comes from a woman in her 40s in good health. The chain is built from TRBV2 and TRBJ2-1; 11 bases are a match to TRBD2. Input material: naive CD4+ T cells from blood. In DNA form, the CDR3 reads TGTGCCACCAATCCGGGACTAGCGGTAGGTGAGCAGTTCTTC. This translates into CATNPGLAVGEQFF.